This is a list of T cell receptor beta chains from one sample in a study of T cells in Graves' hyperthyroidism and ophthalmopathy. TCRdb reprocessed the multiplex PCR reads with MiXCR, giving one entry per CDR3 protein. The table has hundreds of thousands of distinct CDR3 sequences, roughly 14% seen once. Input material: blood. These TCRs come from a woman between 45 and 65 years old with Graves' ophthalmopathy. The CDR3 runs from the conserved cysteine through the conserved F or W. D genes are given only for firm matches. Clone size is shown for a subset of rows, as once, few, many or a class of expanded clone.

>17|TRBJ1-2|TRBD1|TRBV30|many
TGTGCCTCGGCCGGGTTGTCAGGGGGCTGGGGGGACTATGGCTACACCTTC
CASAGLSGGWGDYGYTF
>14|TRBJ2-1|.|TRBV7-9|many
TGTGCCAGCAGCCTTCCCCTAGCAGTGGATGAGCAGTTCTTC
CASSLPLAVDEQFF
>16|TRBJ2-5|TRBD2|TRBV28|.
TGTGCCAGCAGTCCGGGACTAGCGGGAGACGAAGAGACCCAGTACTTC
CASSPGLAGDEETQYF
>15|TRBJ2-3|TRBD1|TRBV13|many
TGTGCCAGCAGCCCCCCAGGACAGGCCGCAGATACGCAGTATTTT
CASSPPGQAADTQYF
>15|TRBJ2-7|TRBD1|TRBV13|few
TGTGCCAGCAGCTCCAGAACAGGGGGCTCCTACGAGCAGTACTTC
CASSSRTGGSYEQYF
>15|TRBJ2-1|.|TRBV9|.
TGTGCCAGCAGCCCTCCAGGGGGGAAATACAATGAGCAGTTCTTC
CASSPPGGKYNEQFF
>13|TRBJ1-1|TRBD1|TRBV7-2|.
TGTGCCAGCAGCTTAGACGGACAGGTTGAAGCTTTCTTT
CASSLDGQVEAFF
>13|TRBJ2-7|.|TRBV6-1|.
TGTGCCAGCGGGAGGACTTACTCCTACGAGCAGTACTTC
CASGRTYSYEQYF
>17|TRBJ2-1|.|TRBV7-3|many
TGTGCCAGCAGCCTTAGCCACGTCCCCAGCGCCTACAATGAGCAGTTCTTC
CASSLSHVPSAYNEQFF
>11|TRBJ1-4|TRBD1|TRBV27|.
TGTGCCAGCACCCGACTGGACAGGTTGTTTTTT
CASTRLDRLFF
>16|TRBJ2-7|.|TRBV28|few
TGTGCCAGCAGTTTACCTCCGGCCAGCGTCTCCTACGAGCAGTACTTC
CASSLPPASVSYEQYF
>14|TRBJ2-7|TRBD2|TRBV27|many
TGTGCCAGCAGTTTTGGACTAGCCGGGAACGAGCAGTACTTC
CASSFGLAGNEQYF
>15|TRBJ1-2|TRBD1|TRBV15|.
TGTGCCACCAGCAGAGATGCAGGGGGCAGGGATGGCTACACCTTC
CATSRDAGGRDGYTF
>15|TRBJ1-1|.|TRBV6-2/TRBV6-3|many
TGTGCCAGCAGTTACCCCACGGGGCCGAATACTGAAGCTTTCTTT
CASSYPTGPNTEAFF
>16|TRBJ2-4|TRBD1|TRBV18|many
TGTGCCAGCTCACCACCGGGACAGGCTACCGGGAACATTCAGTACTTC
CASSPPGQATGNIQYF
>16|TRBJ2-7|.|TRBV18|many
TGTGCCAGCTCACCACGGGTAGCGATGAGCTCCTACGAGCAGTACTTC
CASSPRVAMSSYEQYF
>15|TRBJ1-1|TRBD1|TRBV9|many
TGTGCCAGCAGCCCAGGGACAGGGTTGGTGGGAACGGCTTTCTTT
CASSPGTGLVGTAFF
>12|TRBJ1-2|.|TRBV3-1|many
TGTGCCAGCAGCCAGGCGGAGGGCGGCTACACCTTC
CASSQAEGGYTF
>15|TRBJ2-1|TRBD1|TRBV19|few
TGTGCCAGTAGTATAATAGGGGACAGGAAAAATGAGCAGTTCTTC
CASSIIGDRKNEQFF
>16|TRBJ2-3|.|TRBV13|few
TGTGCCAGCAGCTGGACGGACTACGACGGGACAGATACGCAGTATTTT
CASSWTDYDGTDTQYF
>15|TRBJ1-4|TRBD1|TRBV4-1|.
TGCGCCAGCAGCCAAGGACAGGGTGGTAATGAAAAACTGTTTTTT
CASSQGQGGNEKLFF
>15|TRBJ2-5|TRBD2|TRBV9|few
TGTGCCAGCAGCGTAGTTCCTAGCGGATACGAGACCCAGTACTTC
CASSVVPSGYETQYF
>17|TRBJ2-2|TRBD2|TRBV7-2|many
TGTGCCAGCAGCAAGACTAGCGGGAGTGTTGTCACCGGGGAGCTGTTTTTT
CASSKTSGSVVTGELFF
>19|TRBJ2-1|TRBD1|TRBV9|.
TGTGCCAGCAGCTCCCCCGGGACAGCCAATCCCTTTCCCTACAATGAGCAGTTCTTC
CASSSPGTANPFPYNEQFF
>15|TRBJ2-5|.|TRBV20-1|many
TGCAGTGCTAGAGCTCCGACGGGCGCCCAAGAGACCCAGTACTTC
CSARAPTGAQETQYF
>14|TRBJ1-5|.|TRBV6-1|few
TGTGCCAGCAGTGAACAGGGTTCGCATCAGCCCCAGCATTTT
CASSEQGSHQPQHF
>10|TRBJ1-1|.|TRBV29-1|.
TGCAGCGTTGTGGACGTTGAAGCTTTCTTT
CSVVDVEAFF
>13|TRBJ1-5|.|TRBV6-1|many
TGTGCCAGCAGTGACGTCAGAGGTCAGCCCCAGCATTTT
CASSDVRGQPQHF
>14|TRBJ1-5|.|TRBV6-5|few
TGTGCCAGCAGTTACTCGTACAGGGATCAGCCCCAGCATTTT
CASSYSYRDQPQHF
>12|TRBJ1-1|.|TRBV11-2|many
TGTGCCAGCAGCTTAGCTTGGACTGAAGCTTTCTTT
CASSLAWTEAFF
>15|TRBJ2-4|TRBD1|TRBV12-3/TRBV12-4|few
TGTGCCAGCAGTGTACAGGGGTTGGGCAAAAACATTCAGTACTTC
CASSVQGLGKNIQYF
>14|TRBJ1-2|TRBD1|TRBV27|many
TGTGCCAGCAGTTTCCGCCGGACAGGAGATGGCTACACCTTC
CASSFRRTGDGYTF
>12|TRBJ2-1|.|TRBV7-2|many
TGTGCCAGCAGCTTATTTTCTGGGGAGCAGTTCTTC
CASSLFSGEQFF
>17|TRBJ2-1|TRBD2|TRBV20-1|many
TGCAGTGCTAGAGTTAGCGGGAGGCCGAGCTCCTACAATGAGCAGTTCTTC
CSARVSGRPSSYNEQFF
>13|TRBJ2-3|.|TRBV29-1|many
TGCAGCGTTGAAGTAGGGTCTGCAGATACGCAGTATTTT
CSVEVGSADTQYF